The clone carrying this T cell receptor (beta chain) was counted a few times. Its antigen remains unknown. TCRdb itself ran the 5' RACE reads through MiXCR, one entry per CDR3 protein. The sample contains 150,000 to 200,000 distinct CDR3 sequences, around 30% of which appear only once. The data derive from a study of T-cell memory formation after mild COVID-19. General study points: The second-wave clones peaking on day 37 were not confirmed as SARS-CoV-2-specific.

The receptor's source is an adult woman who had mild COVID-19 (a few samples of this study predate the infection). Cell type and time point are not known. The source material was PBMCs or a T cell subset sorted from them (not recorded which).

CDR3 DNA: TGCGCCAGCAGCCAAGGGACTAGCGATTCTCGGACCCAGTACTTC. Its protein product is CASSQGTSDSRTQYF. The chain joins TRBV4-1 to TRBJ2-5; 9 bases are shared with TRBD2. Unmatched junction bases numbered 7, after V lost 1 base and J lost 7 bases. This CDR3 is built from 15 residues. The germline gives CDR1 MGHRA, CDR2 YSYEKL.